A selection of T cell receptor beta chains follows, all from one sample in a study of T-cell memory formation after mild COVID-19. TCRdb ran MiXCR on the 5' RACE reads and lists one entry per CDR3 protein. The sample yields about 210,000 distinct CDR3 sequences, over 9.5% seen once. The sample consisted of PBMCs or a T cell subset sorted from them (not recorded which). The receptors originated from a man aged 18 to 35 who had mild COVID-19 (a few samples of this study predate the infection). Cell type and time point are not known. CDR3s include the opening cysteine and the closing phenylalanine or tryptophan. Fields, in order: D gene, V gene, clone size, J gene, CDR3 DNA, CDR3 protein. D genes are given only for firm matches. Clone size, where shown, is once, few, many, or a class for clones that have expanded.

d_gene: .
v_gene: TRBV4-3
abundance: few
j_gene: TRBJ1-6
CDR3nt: TGCGCCAGCAGCCAAGATTCCGTGGTAGGCAATTCACCCCTCCACTTT
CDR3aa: CASSQDSVVGNSPLHF

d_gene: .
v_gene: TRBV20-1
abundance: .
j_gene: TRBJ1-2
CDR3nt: TGCAGTGCTCCGCCTAGGGGGTGCCCTGGCTACACCTTC
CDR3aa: CSAPPRGCPGYTF

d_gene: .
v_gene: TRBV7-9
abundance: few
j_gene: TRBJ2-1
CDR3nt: TGTGCCAGCAGCACAGTGGGGGATGAGCAGTTCTTC
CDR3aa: CASSTVGDEQFF

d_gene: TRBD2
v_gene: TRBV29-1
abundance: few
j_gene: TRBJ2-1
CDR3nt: TGCAGCGCTTCCCTTACTAGCGGGGGAGTTTATGAGCAGTTCTTC
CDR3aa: CSASLTSGGVYEQFF

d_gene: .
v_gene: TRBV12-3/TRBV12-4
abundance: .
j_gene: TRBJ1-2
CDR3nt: TGTGCCAGCACTCGAGGGGCTGGGGGCAACTATGGCTACACCTTC
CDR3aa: CASTRGAGGNYGYTF

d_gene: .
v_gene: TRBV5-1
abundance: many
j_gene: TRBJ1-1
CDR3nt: TGCGCCAGCAGCTTGGCCGGCCTGAGGAACACTGAAGCTTTCTTT
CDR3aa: CASSLAGLRNTEAFF

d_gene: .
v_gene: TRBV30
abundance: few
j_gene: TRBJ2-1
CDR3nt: TGTGCCTGGATATCGCCAGGAGGCAATGAGCAGTTCTTC
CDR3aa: CAWISPGGNEQFF

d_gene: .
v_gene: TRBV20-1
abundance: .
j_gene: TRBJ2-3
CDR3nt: TGCAGTGCCGTCTTAGGGACTGGCACAGATACGCAGTATTTT
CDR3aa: CSAVLGTGTDTQYF

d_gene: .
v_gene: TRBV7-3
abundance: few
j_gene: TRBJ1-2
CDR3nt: TGTGCCAGCAGCCCGCACGGGGGGGGGAACTATGGCTACACCTTC
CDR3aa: CASSPHGGGNYGYTF

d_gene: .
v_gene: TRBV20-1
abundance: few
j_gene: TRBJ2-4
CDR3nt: TGCAGTGCTAGAGAGGGCAGTGATCTTAAAAACATTCAGTACTTC
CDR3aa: CSAREGSDLKNIQYF

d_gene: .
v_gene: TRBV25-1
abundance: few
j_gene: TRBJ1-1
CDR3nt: TGTGCCAGCAGTGAATGGTCAGCGTTTGGGTTGGCTTTCTTT
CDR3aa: CASSEWSAFGLAFF

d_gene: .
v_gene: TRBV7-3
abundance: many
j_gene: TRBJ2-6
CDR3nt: TGTGCCAGCAGCTTAACAGGGCCCGGGGCCAACGTCCTGACTTTC
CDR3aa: CASSLTGPGANVLTF

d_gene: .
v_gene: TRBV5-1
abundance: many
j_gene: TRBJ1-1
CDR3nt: TGCGCCAGCAGCTTGGGGGTCAGCAACACTGAAGCTTTCTTT
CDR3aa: CASSLGVSNTEAFF

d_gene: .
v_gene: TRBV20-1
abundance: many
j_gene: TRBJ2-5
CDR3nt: TGCAGTGCCACCGGCTGGGGGCCCCCGAAGTCATTCCAAGAGACCCAGTACTTC
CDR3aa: CSATGWGPPKSFQETQYF

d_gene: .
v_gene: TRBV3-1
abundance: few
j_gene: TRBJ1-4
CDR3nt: TGTGCCAGCAGTCACGTGGGGGGCGATGGTGAAAAACTGTTTTTT
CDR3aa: CASSHVGGDGEKLFF

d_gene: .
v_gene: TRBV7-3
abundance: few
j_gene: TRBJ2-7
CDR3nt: TGTGCCAGCAGCTTCCAGGGGGGCGAGCAGTACTTC
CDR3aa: CASSFQGGEQYF

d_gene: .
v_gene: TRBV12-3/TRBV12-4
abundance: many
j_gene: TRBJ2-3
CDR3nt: TGTGCCAGCAGCCCCCCCGTCAGCACTAGCACAGATACGCAGTATTTT
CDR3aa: CASSPPVSTSTDTQYF

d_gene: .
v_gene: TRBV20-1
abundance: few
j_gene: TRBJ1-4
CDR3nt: TGCAGTGCTAAGAACCCAGGGACGGATGAAAAACTGTTTTTT
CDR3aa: CSAKNPGTDEKLFF

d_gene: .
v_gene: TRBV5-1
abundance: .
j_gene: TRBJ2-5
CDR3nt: TGCGCCAGCAGAATGCCTGTGGAGACCCAGTACTTC
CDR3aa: CASRMPVETQYF

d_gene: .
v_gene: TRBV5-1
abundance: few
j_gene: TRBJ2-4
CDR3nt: TGCGCCAGCAGCTTTGGCCAGGGAAAAAACATTCAGTACTTC
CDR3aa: CASSFGQGKNIQYF

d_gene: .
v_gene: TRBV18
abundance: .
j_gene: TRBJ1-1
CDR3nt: TGTGCCAGCTCTCACGAAGAGGGCTTTTCGATATCGAACACTGAAGCTTTCTTT
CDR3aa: CASSHEEGFSISNTEAFF

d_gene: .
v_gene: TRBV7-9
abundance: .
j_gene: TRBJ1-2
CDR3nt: TGTGCCAGCAGCACCCGAGACCCCCAACCGCTCTATGGCTACACCTTC
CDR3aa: CASSTRDPQPLYGYTF

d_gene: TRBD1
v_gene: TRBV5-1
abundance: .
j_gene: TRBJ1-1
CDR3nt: TGCGCCAGCAGTTACCGACAGGGGGTGAACACTGAAGCTTTCTTT
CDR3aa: CASSYRQGVNTEAFF

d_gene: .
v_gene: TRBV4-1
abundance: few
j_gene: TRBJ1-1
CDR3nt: TGCGCCAGCAGCGATGGGCTGGGACTTCGAGCTTTCTTT
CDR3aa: CASSDGLGLRAFF

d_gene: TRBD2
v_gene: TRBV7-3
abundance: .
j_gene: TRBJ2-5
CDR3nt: TGTGCCAGCAGCTCCGGACTAGCGTATGAGAAGACCCAGTACTTC
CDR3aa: CASSSGLAYEKTQYF

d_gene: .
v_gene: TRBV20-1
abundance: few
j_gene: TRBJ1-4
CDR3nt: TGCAGTGCTAGAGATCCCAGGGTGACAGATAAAAAACTGTTTTTT
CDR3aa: CSARDPRVTDKKLFF

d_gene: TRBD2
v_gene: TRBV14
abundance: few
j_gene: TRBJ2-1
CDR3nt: TGTGCCAGCAGCCAGTCTTCGGGAGGTGAGCAGTTCTTC
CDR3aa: CASSQSSGGEQFF

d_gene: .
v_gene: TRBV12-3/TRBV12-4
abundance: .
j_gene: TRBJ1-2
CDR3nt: TGTGCCAGCAGTTTTGCGGGCCCCAGTGGAGGCTACACCTTC
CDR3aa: CASSFAGPSGGYTF

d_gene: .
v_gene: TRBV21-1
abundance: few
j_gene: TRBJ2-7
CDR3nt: TGTGCCAGCAGCTCCGATAGGAGTGTGAGGTACGAGCAGTACTTC
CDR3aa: CASSSDRSVRYEQYF

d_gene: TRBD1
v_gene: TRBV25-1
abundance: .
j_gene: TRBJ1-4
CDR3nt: TGTGCCAGCACCGGGACAGGGAGGAGTGAAAAACTGTTTTTT
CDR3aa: CASTGTGRSEKLFF

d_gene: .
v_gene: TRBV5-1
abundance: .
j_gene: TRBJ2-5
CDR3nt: TGCGCCAGCAGCTTGGAAGGACCGGGGTGGGAGACCCAGTACTTC
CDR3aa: CASSLEGPGWETQYF